A selection of T cell receptor beta chains follows, all from one sample in a study of a mutant IDH1 vaccine in newly diagnosed glioma. TCRdb's table, derived via immunoSEQ multiplex PCR, lists solely in-frame clones and lacks some. The sample includes tens of thousands of clones, about 85% of them seen just once. No antigen has been identified for these receptors. This specimen consisted of PBMCs, obtained from a glioma patient whose treatment included an IDH1 peptide vaccine. The receptors stem from a man aged 30-40 years with glioma. CDR3s include the opening cysteine and the closing phenylalanine or tryptophan. Fields, in order: CDR3 DNA, CDR3 protein, clone size, J gene, D gene, V gene. A D gene is named only where the DNA matches it firmly. Clone size is shown for a subset of rows, as once, few, many or a class of expanded clone.

cdr3_nt: TGTGCCAGCAGCTTCGGGCAGGGAGGTGAAAAACTGTTTTTT; cdr3_aa: CASSFGQGGEKLFF; clone_size: .; j_call: TRBJ1-4; d_call: .; v_call: TRBV7-9
cdr3_nt: TGCAGCGGCGGGGGGGGGACAGATACGCAGTATTTT; cdr3_aa: CSGGGGTDTQYF; clone_size: .; j_call: TRBJ2-3; d_call: TRBD2; v_call: TRBV29-1
cdr3_nt: TGTGCCAGCAGCTTGAGGACAGACAACTATGGCTACACCTTC; cdr3_aa: CASSLRTDNYGYTF; clone_size: .; j_call: TRBJ1-2; d_call: .; v_call: TRBV5-5
cdr3_nt: TGTGCCAGCAGCTTGAACGGCGATGGCTACACCTTC; cdr3_aa: CASSLNGDGYTF; clone_size: .; j_call: TRBJ1-2; d_call: .; v_call: TRBV5-4
cdr3_nt: TGCGCCAGCAATCGGGCGAACACCGGGGAGCTGTTTTTT; cdr3_aa: CASNRANTGELFF; clone_size: .; j_call: TRBJ2-2; d_call: .; v_call: TRBV5-1
cdr3_nt: TGTGCCACCAGCAGAGATCCGCGGGTGTCCTACAATGAGCAGTTCTTC; cdr3_aa: CATSRDPRVSYNEQFF; clone_size: .; j_call: TRBJ2-1; d_call: .; v_call: TRBV15
cdr3_nt: TGCGCCAGCAGCTTGAGTGATCAAGAGACCCAGTACTTC; cdr3_aa: CASSLSDQETQYF; clone_size: .; j_call: TRBJ2-5; d_call: .; v_call: TRBV5-1
cdr3_nt: TGTGCCAGCAGCGTAGGGGACAGCCTAGAGTGGCCCCAGCATTTT; cdr3_aa: CASSVGDSLEWPQHF; clone_size: .; j_call: TRBJ1-5; d_call: TRBD1; v_call: TRBV9
cdr3_nt: TGCGCCAGCAGCCATCTTTCTGGAGGCCTAGCTTACACAGATACGCAGTATTTT; cdr3_aa: CASSHLSGGLAYTDTQYF; clone_size: .; j_call: TRBJ2-3; d_call: .; v_call: TRBV4-1
cdr3_nt: TGTGCCAGCAGCCATGCCTATGGCTACACCTTC; cdr3_aa: CASSHAYGYTF; clone_size: .; j_call: TRBJ1-2; d_call: .; v_call: TRBV28
cdr3_nt: TGTGCCAGCAGTGGAGATACGCAGTATTTT; cdr3_aa: CASSGDTQYF; clone_size: .; j_call: TRBJ2-3; d_call: .; v_call: TRBV2
cdr3_nt: TGTGCCAGCTCACCACCGACGACAGGGAGGACCTACGAGCAGTACTTC; cdr3_aa: CASSPPTTGRTYEQYF; clone_size: .; j_call: TRBJ2-7; d_call: .; v_call: TRBV18
cdr3_nt: TGTGCCAGCAAAGGGGACAGGGGCTTACAAGAGACCCAGTACTTC; cdr3_aa: CASKGDRGLQETQYF; clone_size: .; j_call: TRBJ2-5; d_call: TRBD1; v_call: TRBV2
cdr3_nt: TGTGCCAGCAGCTTAATGGTTAACACTGAAGCTTTCTTT; cdr3_aa: CASSLMVNTEAFF; clone_size: .; j_call: TRBJ1-1; d_call: .; v_call: TRBV11-3
cdr3_nt: TGCGCCAGCAGTGACCCTCTAGGGACAGGGAGCGCAGGCGAGCAGTACTTC; cdr3_aa: CASSDPLGTGSAGEQYF; clone_size: once; j_call: TRBJ2-7; d_call: TRBD1; v_call: TRBV10-1
cdr3_nt: TGTGCCAGCAGTCAGGGGGACAGGGGAAGGAATCAGCCCCAGCATTTT; cdr3_aa: CASSQGDRGRNQPQHF; clone_size: .; j_call: TRBJ1-5; d_call: TRBD1; v_call: TRBV28
cdr3_nt: TGTGCCAGCAGTTTGGGGGACAGGGGAGATCAGCCCCAGCATTTT; cdr3_aa: CASSLGDRGDQPQHF; clone_size: .; j_call: TRBJ1-5; d_call: TRBD1; v_call: TRBV28
cdr3_nt: .; cdr3_aa: CASSSSGLAPRETQYF; clone_size: .; j_call: TRBJ2-5; d_call: .; v_call: TRBV6-6
cdr3_nt: TGCGCCAGCAGCTTGAGATCTATAAGCTCCTATAATTCACCCCTCCACTTT; cdr3_aa: CASSLRSISSYNSPLHF; clone_size: .; j_call: TRBJ1-6; d_call: .; v_call: TRBV5-1
cdr3_nt: TGTGCCACCAGCAGAGGCCACTTCTACGAGCAGTACTTC; cdr3_aa: CATSRGHFYEQYF; clone_size: .; j_call: TRBJ2-7; d_call: .; v_call: TRBV15
cdr3_nt: TGTGCCAGCAGCCGTACCACAGATACGCAGTATTTT; cdr3_aa: CASSRTTDTQYF; clone_size: once; j_call: TRBJ2-3; d_call: .; v_call: TRBV7-9
cdr3_nt: TGTGCCAGCTCACCAACAAGCTACATCCTTCAGCTGTTTTTT; cdr3_aa: CASSPTSYILQLFF; clone_size: .; j_call: TRBJ2-2; d_call: .; v_call: TRBV18
cdr3_nt: TGTGCCAGCAGTATAGCGGGGGGGTTCTACAATGAGCAGTTCTTC; cdr3_aa: CASSIAGGFYNEQFF; clone_size: .; j_call: TRBJ2-1; d_call: TRBD2; v_call: TRBV6-5
cdr3_nt: TGTGCCAGCAGTTTATCGGGACAGTCCGAAGCTTTCTTT; cdr3_aa: CASSLSGQSEAFF; clone_size: .; j_call: TRBJ1-1; d_call: TRBD1; v_call: TRBV27
cdr3_nt: TGTGCCAGCAGCCAAGCAGGGGGCGGAAATCAGCCCCAGCATTTT; cdr3_aa: CASSQAGGGNQPQHF; clone_size: .; j_call: TRBJ1-5; d_call: TRBD1; v_call: TRBV14
cdr3_nt: TGTGCCAGCTCACCAACACCCCTGAGCTCCTATAATTCACCCCTCCACTTT; cdr3_aa: CASSPTPLSSYNSPLHF; clone_size: .; j_call: TRBJ1-6; d_call: .; v_call: TRBV18
cdr3_nt: TGTGCCAGCAGTTTTATCGGGGAGCTGTTTTTT; cdr3_aa: CASSFIGELFF; clone_size: .; j_call: TRBJ2-2; d_call: .; v_call: TRBV28
cdr3_nt: TGTGCCAGCAGTCTGGGACAGGGGCGTCAAACTAACTATGGCTACACCTTC; cdr3_aa: CASSLGQGRQTNYGYTF; clone_size: once; j_call: TRBJ1-2; d_call: TRBD1; v_call: TRBV5-8
cdr3_nt: TGTGCCAGCCGACTAGCGGGGGGGTACAATGAGCAGTTCTTC; cdr3_aa: CASRLAGGYNEQFF; clone_size: .; j_call: TRBJ2-1; d_call: TRBD2; v_call: TRBV28
cdr3_nt: TGTGCCAGTAGGCCGACAGGGCAGCCCCAGCATTTT; cdr3_aa: CASRPTGQPQHF; clone_size: .; j_call: TRBJ1-5; d_call: TRBD1; v_call: TRBV19
cdr3_nt: TGTGCCAGCAGCCAAGTACTAGAAGAGGATGAGCAGTTCTTC; cdr3_aa: CASSQVLEEDEQFF; clone_size: .; j_call: TRBJ2-1; d_call: .; v_call: TRBV14
cdr3_nt: TGCGCCAGCAGCTTGGACAGATATGGCTACACCTTC; cdr3_aa: CASSLDRYGYTF; clone_size: .; j_call: TRBJ1-2; d_call: .; v_call: TRBV5-1
cdr3_nt: TGCGCCAGCAGCTTGGTGAAGGGAGGCAGGGGCACAGATACGCAGTATTTT; cdr3_aa: CASSLVKGGRGTDTQYF; clone_size: .; j_call: TRBJ2-3; d_call: .; v_call: TRBV5-1
cdr3_nt: TGCGCCAGCAGCCAGGTTACCTATAATTCACCCCTCCACTTT; cdr3_aa: CASSQVTYNSPLHF; clone_size: .; j_call: TRBJ1-6; d_call: .; v_call: TRBV4-1
cdr3_nt: TGCAGCGTTGCCCCGGGACAGGGGAGCTATGAGCAGTTCTTC; cdr3_aa: CSVAPGQGSYEQFF; clone_size: .; j_call: TRBJ2-1; d_call: TRBD1; v_call: TRBV29-1
cdr3_nt: TGCAGCGTTGAGTTAGGACCCTATGTCTCTGGCGAGCAGTACTTC; cdr3_aa: CSVELGPYVSGEQYF; clone_size: .; j_call: TRBJ2-7; d_call: .; v_call: TRBV29-1
cdr3_nt: TGTGCCAGCTCACCACGGACAGGGTTTAATGAAAAACTGTTTTTT; cdr3_aa: CASSPRTGFNEKLFF; clone_size: .; j_call: TRBJ1-4; d_call: TRBD1; v_call: TRBV18
cdr3_nt: TGTGCCAGCAGCTTAGTGTCAATCTTCGAGCAGTACTTC; cdr3_aa: CASSLVSIFEQYF; clone_size: .; j_call: TRBJ2-7; d_call: .; v_call: TRBV7-9
cdr3_nt: TGTGCCATCAGCGGTCCGGGACAGGGTGCCGATACGCAGTATTTT; cdr3_aa: CAISGPGQGADTQYF; clone_size: .; j_call: TRBJ2-3; d_call: TRBD1; v_call: TRBV10-3
cdr3_nt: TGTGCCAGCAGTGAAGCGAGGATCGCCATTTCTGGGGCCAACGTCCTGACTTTC; cdr3_aa: CASSEARIAISGANVLTF; clone_size: .; j_call: TRBJ2-6; d_call: .; v_call: TRBV6-1
cdr3_nt: TGTGCCAGATTGGCGCAGAAGAACACTGAAGCTTTCTTT; cdr3_aa: CARLAQKNTEAFF; clone_size: .; j_call: TRBJ1-1; d_call: .; v_call: TRBV5-3
cdr3_nt: TGTGCCAGCAGCGTAGTCGGGGGCCTCTACAATGAGCAGTTCTTC; cdr3_aa: CASSVVGGLYNEQFF; clone_size: .; j_call: TRBJ2-1; d_call: .; v_call: TRBV9
cdr3_nt: TGTGCCAGCAGTTATGGGATCACAGGGGTCAATGAGCAGTTCTTC; cdr3_aa: CASSYGITGVNEQFF; clone_size: .; j_call: TRBJ2-1; d_call: TRBD1; v_call: TRBV6-5
cdr3_nt: TGTGCCAGCGGGACCGGGACAGGGGGCCACGAGCAGTACTTC; cdr3_aa: CASGTGTGGHEQYF; clone_size: .; j_call: TRBJ2-7; d_call: TRBD1; v_call: TRBV5-6
cdr3_nt: TGTGCCAGCAGCAGAGCCGGGACAGGGTCAGATACGCAGTATTTT; cdr3_aa: CASSRAGTGSDTQYF; clone_size: .; j_call: TRBJ2-3; d_call: TRBD1; v_call: TRBV11-2
cdr3_nt: TGCGCCAGCAGCTTGCGTTCTGATACGCCAGCTTTCTTT; cdr3_aa: CASSLRSDTPAFF; clone_size: few; j_call: TRBJ1-1; d_call: .; v_call: TRBV5-1
cdr3_nt: TGTGCCAGCTCAGAGACAGGGACTGGAAACACCATATATTTT; cdr3_aa: CASSETGTGNTIYF; clone_size: .; j_call: TRBJ1-3; d_call: TRBD1; v_call: TRBV18
cdr3_nt: TGTGCCATCCACTCAGGGGGCGAGGCTGGCTACACCTTC; cdr3_aa: CAIHSGGEAGYTF; clone_size: .; j_call: TRBJ1-2; d_call: TRBD1; v_call: TRBV25-1
cdr3_nt: TGTGCCATCAGGAGCTCAACGCGTCAGTTGTACAATGAGCAGTTCTTC; cdr3_aa: CAIRSSTRQLYNEQFF; clone_size: .; j_call: TRBJ2-1; d_call: .; v_call: TRBV10-3
cdr3_nt: TGTGCCAGCAGCTTAGTTGGTAGCGGGGGCCTGCGCCACGAGCAGTACTTC; cdr3_aa: CASSLVGSGGLRHEQYF; clone_size: .; j_call: TRBJ2-7; d_call: TRBD2; v_call: TRBV7-2
cdr3_nt: TGTGCCAGCAGCCCAGCCCTAGAGACCCAGTACTTC; cdr3_aa: CASSPALETQYF; clone_size: .; j_call: TRBJ2-5; d_call: .; v_call: TRBV7-9
cdr3_nt: TGTGCCTGGAATGGTGGAGGGTCCTATGGGGCCAACGTCCTGACTTTC; cdr3_aa: CAWNGGGSYGANVLTF; clone_size: .; j_call: TRBJ2-6; d_call: .; v_call: TRBV30
cdr3_nt: TGTGCCAGCAGTGAAAGATCAACAGGTAGCAACGAGCAGTACTTC; cdr3_aa: CASSERSTGSNEQYF; clone_size: .; j_call: TRBJ2-7; d_call: .; v_call: TRBV2
cdr3_nt: TGCGCCAGCAGCCACGAGGGCGGGGTGCTACAAGAGACCCAGTACTTC; cdr3_aa: CASSHEGGVLQETQYF; clone_size: .; j_call: TRBJ2-5; d_call: .; v_call: TRBV5-1
cdr3_nt: TGTGCCAGCAGCTTAGCACTGACTGGCCAAGAGACCCAGTACTTC; cdr3_aa: CASSLALTGQETQYF; clone_size: .; j_call: TRBJ2-5; d_call: .; v_call: TRBV7-8